The clone carrying this T cell receptor beta chain was seen a handful of times. As it was prepared, the TCRbeta library received unique molecular identifiers. TCRdb analysed the PCR reads with MiXCR anew, one entry per CDR3 protein. The data show approximately 400,000 distinct CDR3 sequences, 11% seen once. This sample was included in a study of T-cell reconstitution after alpha-beta-depleted transplantation in children. Trimming shortened V by 1 base and J by 6 bases, and 16 bases separated the two germline ends. CDR1 SGHRS and CDR2 YFSETQ come from the germline V gene. This CDR3 is 15 amino acids long.

This chain joins TRBV5-1 and TRBJ1-1, with D possibly TRBD1 on 6 matching bases. The sequencing here drew on PBMCs from the stem cell graft donor, taken from the stem cell graft. The sequence was collected from a human donor who donated a stem cell graft to a child with acute myeloid leukemia. CDR3 protein: CASSLLSRGSSEAFF. DNA of the CDR3: TGCGCCAGCAGCTTGCTCAGCAGGGGATCTTCTGAAGCTTTCTTT.